This passage covers 3 T cell receptor beta chains from one sample sequenced in a study of vaccination effects on CD4 cells after COVID-19. The data were produced by immunoSEQ multiplex PCR, yet TCRdb's version contains in-frame clones alone and is incomplete. Of fewer than 60,000 clones in the sample, 65% to 80% were seen once. Prior to sequencing, the ViraFEST assay stimulated PBMC with viral peptide pools, which expanded the antigen-specific CD4+ T cells. The culture ran for under eleven days, and then CD4+ T cells were isolated. A positive SARS-CoV-2 PCR test fell between March and December 2020. No antigen has been assigned to these receptors. This material consisted of CD4+ T cells from PBMCs cultured with HIV peptides, taken before COVID-19 vaccination. The subset was: HIV-1 Nef peptide pool negative control/reference culture. The receptors were gathered from a human donor who had a prior SARS-CoV-2 infection.

The CDR3 protein is CASSPRGNRDQPQHF. Written as DNA, the CDR3 is TGTGCCAGCTCACCACGAGGGAACCGAGATCAGCCCCAGCATTTT. The rearrangement uses TRBV18 and TRBJ1-5; D gene unclear. Per germline, CDR1 KGHSH and CDR2 LQKENI. V was cut by 1 base and J by 5 bases, with 12 bases left in between. This CDR3 is 15 amino acids long.

This clone showed up just a few times. The chain joins TRBV7-3 to TRBJ2-1; D gene uncertain. CDR1 and CDR2 (germline): SGHTA, FQGTGA. The CDR3 totals 11 residues. Trimming took 9 bases from V and 2 from J, leaving 5 bases between them. The CDR3 nucleotides are TGTGCCAGAGTCCCCTACAATGAGCAGTTCTTC. This sequence encodes CARVPYNEQFF.

This clone showed up just a few times. The gene calls are TRBV7-9 and TRBJ1-6; 8 bases agree with TRBD1. The V and J ends lost 8 bases and 0 bases, in that order; junction bases with no gene match: 12. Germline assignment: CDR1 SEHNR and CDR2 FQNEAQ (reference sequence). The CDR3 runs 18 residues. In nucleotides, the CDR3 is TGTGCCAGCGGGATGACGGGACAGGATAGCTCCTATAATTCACCCCTCCACTTT. It is translated as CASGMTGQDSSYNSPLHF.